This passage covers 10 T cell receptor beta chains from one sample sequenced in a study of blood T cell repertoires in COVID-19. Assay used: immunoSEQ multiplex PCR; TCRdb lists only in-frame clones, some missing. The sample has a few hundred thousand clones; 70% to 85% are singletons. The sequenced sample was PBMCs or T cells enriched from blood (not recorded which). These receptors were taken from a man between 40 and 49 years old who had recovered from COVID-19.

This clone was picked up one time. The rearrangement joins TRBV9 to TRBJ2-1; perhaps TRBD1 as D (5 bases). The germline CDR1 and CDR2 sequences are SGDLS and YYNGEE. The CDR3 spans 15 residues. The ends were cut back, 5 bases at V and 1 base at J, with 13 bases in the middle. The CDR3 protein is CASSRQSTSYNEQFF. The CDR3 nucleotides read TGTGCCAGCAGTCGACAGAGTACGTCCTACAATGAGCAGTTCTTC.

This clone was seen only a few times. CDR3 loop: CASSHLTGVTEAFF. The CDR3 DNA sequence: TGTGCCAGCAGCCACCTGACAGGGGTCACTGAAGCTTTCTTT. V usage is TRBV3-1 (or the pseudogene TRBV3-2) and J usage is TRBJ1-1; 8 nucleotides align to TRBD1. CDR1 and CDR2 from the germline V gene are LGHDT and YNNKEL (reference sequence). Losses at the gene ends were 3 bases for V and 4 bases for J; bases not matched to a gene: 4. This CDR3 contains 14 residues.

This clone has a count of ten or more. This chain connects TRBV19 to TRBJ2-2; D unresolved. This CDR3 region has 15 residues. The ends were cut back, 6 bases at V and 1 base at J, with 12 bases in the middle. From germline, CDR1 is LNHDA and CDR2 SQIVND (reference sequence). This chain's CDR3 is CASRLRGLNTGELFF. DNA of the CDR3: TGTGCCAGTAGGTTGAGAGGATTGAACACCGGGGAGCTGTTTTTT. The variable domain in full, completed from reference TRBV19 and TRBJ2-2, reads DGGITQSPKYLFRKEGQNVTLSCEQNLNHDAMYWYRQDPGQGLRLIYYSQIVNDFQKGDIAEGYSVSREKKESFPLTVTSAQKNPTAFYLCASRLRGLNTGELFFGEGSRLTVL.

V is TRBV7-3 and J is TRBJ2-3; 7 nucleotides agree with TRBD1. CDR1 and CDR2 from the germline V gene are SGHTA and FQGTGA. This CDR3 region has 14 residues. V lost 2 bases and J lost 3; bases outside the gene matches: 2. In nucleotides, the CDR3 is TGTGCCAGCAGCTTAGTGGGACAGACAGATACGCAGTATTTT. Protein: CASSLVGQTDTQYF.

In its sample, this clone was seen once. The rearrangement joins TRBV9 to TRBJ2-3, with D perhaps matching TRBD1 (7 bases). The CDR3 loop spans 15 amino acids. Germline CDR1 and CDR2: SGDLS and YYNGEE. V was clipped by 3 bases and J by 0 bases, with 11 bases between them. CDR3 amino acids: CASSGGDSSTDTQYF. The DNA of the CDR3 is TGTGCCAGCAGCGGGGGGGACAGTAGCACAGATACGCAGTATTTT. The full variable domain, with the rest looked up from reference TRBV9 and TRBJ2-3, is DSGVTQTPKHLITATGQRVTLRCSPRSGDLSVYWYQQSLDQGLQFLIQYYNGEERAKGNILERFSAQQFPDLHSELNLSSLELGDSALYFCASSGGDSSTDTQYFGPGTRLTVL.

DNA of the CDR3: TGTGCCAGTTGCGGGTCCCTCACAGATACGCAGTATTTT. This translates into CASCGSLTDTQYF. The chain recombines TRBV6-5 with TRBJ2-3, with D tentatively TRBD2 (5 bases). Trimming removed 9 bases from V and 2 bases from J, with 12 bases in between. The CDR3 contains 13 residues. Germline CDR1 and CDR2: MNHEY and SVGAGI.

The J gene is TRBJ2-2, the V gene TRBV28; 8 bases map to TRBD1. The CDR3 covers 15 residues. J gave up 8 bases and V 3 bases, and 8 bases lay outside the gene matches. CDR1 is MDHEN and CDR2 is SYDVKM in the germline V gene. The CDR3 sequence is CASSFPDRVFGELFF. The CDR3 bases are TGTGCCAGCAGTTTCCCGGACAGGGTGTTTGGGGAGCTGTTTTTT.

The CDR3 nucleotides read TGTGCCATCAGTGAAACCGGAGGGAGGAACACTGAAGCTTTCTTT. Its protein product is CAISETGGRNTEAFF. The V gene is TRBV10-3, the J gene TRBJ1-1; D is undetermined. The ends were cut back, 3 bases at V and 1 base at J, with 12 bases in the middle. The CDR3 is 15 residues long. Germline values: CDR1 ENHRY, CDR2 SYGVKD.

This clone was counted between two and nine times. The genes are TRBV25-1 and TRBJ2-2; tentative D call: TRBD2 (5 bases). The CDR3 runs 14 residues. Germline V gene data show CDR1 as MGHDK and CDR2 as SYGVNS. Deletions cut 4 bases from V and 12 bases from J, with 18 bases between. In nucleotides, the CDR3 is TGTGCCAGCAGTGCGGACTCTGACCGGGGAAAGCTGTTTTTT. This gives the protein CASSADSDRGKLFF.

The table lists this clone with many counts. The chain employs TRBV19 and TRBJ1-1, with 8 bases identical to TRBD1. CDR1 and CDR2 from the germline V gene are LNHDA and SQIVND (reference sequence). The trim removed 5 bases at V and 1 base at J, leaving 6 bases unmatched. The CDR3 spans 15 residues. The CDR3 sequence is CASSPMDRANTEAFF. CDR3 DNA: TGTGCCAGTAGTCCCATGGACAGGGCGAACACTGAAGCTTTCTTT. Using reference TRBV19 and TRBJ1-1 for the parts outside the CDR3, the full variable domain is DGGITQSPKYLFRKEGQNVTLSCEQNLNHDAMYWYRQDPGQGLRLIYYSQIVNDFQKGDIAEGYSVSREKKESFPLTVTSAQKNPTAFYLCASSPMDRANTEAFFGQGTRLTVV.